Each of the 31 T cell receptor beta chains below was sequenced from the same sample in a study of identical twins. TCRdb redid the calling of the 5' RACE reads with MiXCR, one entry per CDR3 protein. Among roughly 1,500,000 distinct CDR3 sequences listed, 25% to 35% were seen once. The sequenced sample consisted of cord blood. Receptors were obtained from a newborn girl in good health.

There are a few counts of this clonotype. The chain joins TRBV12-3 or TRBV12-4 to TRBJ1-2; 7 bases align to TRBD1. V shed 7 bases and J 3 bases; nucleotides not matched to a gene: 5. The CDR3 is 13 residues long. CDR3 protein: CASTQQGHYGYTF. The CDR3 DNA follows: TGTGCCAGCACCCAACAGGGGCACTATGGCTACACCTTC.

The V and J genes are TRBV6-1 and TRBJ1-4; D call uncertain. Trimming left V 3 bases short and J 5 bases short, with 10 bases between. This CDR3 region has 14 residues. The V gene's germline CDR1 is MNHNS and CDR2 SASEGT. CDR3 nucleotides: TGTGCCAGCAGTGAGACAAGGGAGAATGAAAAACTGTTTTTT. Residues: CASSETRENEKLFF.

The chain combines TRBV20-1 with TRBJ1-6, with 7 bases that match TRBD1. Germline assignment: CDR1 DFQATT and CDR2 SNEGSKA (reference sequence). Trimming at V came to 1 base and at J to 8 bases, leaving 8 bases not matched to a gene. This CDR3 contains 15 residues. CDR3 in amino acids: CSARAPGGLDSPLHF. CDR3 nucleotides: TGCAGTGCTAGAGCCCCAGGGGGACTGGATTCACCCCTCCACTTT.

As concerns this clonotype: At one boundary the junction diverges from the germline segment, which might be a read error. V is TRBV20-1 and J is TRBJ2-4; possible D gene TRBD2, 5 bases. There are 15 residues in the CDR3. From germline, CDR1 is DFQATT and CDR2 SNEGSKA (reference sequence). This chain's CDR3 is CSAGDTRVGKNIQYF. The CDR3 DNA sequence: TGCAGTGCTGGAGATACTAGGGTTGGAAAAAACATTCAGTACTTC.

V usage is TRBV25-1 and J usage is TRBJ1-1; 7 bases align to TRBD1. The V segment lost 4 bases and the J segment 4 bases; nucleotides outside the gene matches: 6. This CDR3 has 14 amino acids. Germline V CDR1 and CDR2: MGHDK, SYGVNS. As DNA, the CDR3 is TGTGCCAGCAGTGCCCGACAGGGCGTCACTGAAGCTTTCTTT. Translated, it gives CASSARQGVTEAFF.

Worth noting for this clonotype: This may stem from a read error, because a much larger clone lies one nucleotide away. The CDR3 DNA reads as TGTGCCAGCAGTTTAAACAGGAATAACTATGGCTGCACCTTC. It is translated as CASSLNRNNYGCTF. The chain recombines TRBV12-3 or TRBV12-4 with TRBJ1-2, with D tentatively TRBD1 (5 bases). This CDR3 contains 14 residues.

Notes on this clonotype: A much larger clone differs by one base, so this may be a read error. The chain joins TRBV6-5 to TRBJ2-1, with 10 bases aligning to TRBD2. CDR3 size: 15 residues. Germline trimming cut 2 bases from V and 5 bases from J; bases unmatched to any gene: 3. The germline gives CDR1 MNHEY, CDR2 SVGAGI. The CDR3 sequence: CASSYGLAAHNEQFF. The CDR3 DNA reads TGTGCCAGCAGTTACGGACTAGCGGCCCACAATGAGCAGTTCTTC.

The chain uses TRBV20-1 and TRBJ2-7; 10 nucleotides match TRBD2. The CDR3 runs 16 residues. Germline V gene lookup returns CDR1 DFQATT and CDR2 SNEGSKA (reference sequence). V shed 2 bases, J shed 3 bases, and the junction held 10 bases outside the gene matches. CDR3 loop: CSARPSEAGGHYEQYF. For the CDR3, the DNA is TGCAGTGCTAGACCCTCGGAAGCGGGAGGGCACTACGAGCAGTACTTC.

This clonotype showed up just a few times. A junction boundary mismatches the germline segment, possibly from a read error. The chain recombines TRBV12-5 with TRBJ2-1; 9 bases are a match to TRBD2. CDR3 size: 14 residues. Germline V gene sequence: CDR1 LGHNT, CDR2 FRNRAP. The CDR3 bases are TGTGCTAGTGGGTTGGGACTAGCCTTCCATGAGCAGTTCTTC. Its translation is CASGLGLAFHEQFF.

This sequence joins TRBV7-2 and TRBJ1-6; 7 bases fit TRBD1. J was trimmed by 7 bases and V by 11 bases; bases with no gene match: 8. Germline V gene sequence: CDR1 SGHTA, CDR2 FQGNSA. The CDR3 consists of 13 residues. For the CDR3, the DNA is TGTGCCGACCGACAGGGACGAAATTCACCCCTCCACTTT. It codes for CADRQGRNSPLHF.

The sample holds many counts of this clonotype. The chain combines TRBV20-1 with TRBJ2-3; tentative D call: TRBD2 (5 bases). The CDR3 is made up of 13 amino acids. Looked up from germline, CDR1 is DFQATT and CDR2 is SNEGSKA (reference sequence). Between the trimmed V and J ends, which lost 0 bases and 1 base, there was a span of 5 bases. The CDR3 DNA sequence: TGCAGTGCTAGAGATAGCGGCACAGATACGCAGTATTTT. This gives the protein CSARDSGTDTQYF.

The CDR3 loop is CASRGTEFYEQYF. The CDR3 nucleotides read TGTGCCAGCAGGGGTACCGAGTTCTACGAGCAGTACTTC. The genes are TRBV7-9 and TRBJ2-7; D is undetermined. Germline CDR1 reads SEHNR; CDR2 reads FQNEAQ (reference sequence). This CDR3 contains 13 residues. V lost 6 bases, J lost 3 bases, and 12 bases lay in between.

V gene TRBV28 combines with J gene TRBJ2-5, with 7 positions matching TRBD1. V lost 8 bases and J lost 3; bases outside the gene matches: 6. The germline CDR1 and CDR2 sequences are MDHEN and SYDVKM. This CDR3 region has 13 residues. This CDR3 is CASVRQGEETQYF. For the CDR3, the DNA is TGTGCCAGCGTTCGACAGGGAGAAGAGACCCAGTACTTC.

This clonotype was seen a handful of times. V and J are TRBV20-1 and TRBJ2-3; D perhaps matches TRBD2 (5 bases). Germline V lookup: CDR1 DFQATT, CDR2 SNEGSKA (reference sequence). This CDR3 is 14 amino acids long. Trimming left V 0 bases short and J 3 bases short, with 10 bases between. In DNA, the CDR3 is TGCAGTGCTAGAGATGGTTGGGAGACAGATACGCAGTATTTT. This sequence encodes CSARDGWETDTQYF.

This clonotype was recorded a few times. The CDR3 loop reads CAISDRGSGNQPQHF. In DNA, the CDR3 is TGTGCCATCAGTGACAGGGGCTCGGGCAATCAGCCCCAGCATTTT. The chain carries TRBV10-3 and TRBJ1-5; a weak D match, TRBD1 (6 bases). V was cut by 3 bases and J by 2 bases, with 11 bases left in between. CDR3 length: 15 residues. Germline-derived CDR1 and CDR2 are ENHRY and SYGVKD.

This clonotype was detected a few times. CDR3 nucleotide sequence: TGTGCCAGCAGCTTAGTGGAAGGGAAAGGGGTAGCCAAAAACATTCAGTACTTC. It specifies CASSLVEGKGVAKNIQYF. The chain recombines TRBV7-9 with TRBJ2-4, with TRBD1 as a possible D gene (5 bases). The germline V and J ends were trimmed by 1 base and 0 bases, with 16 bases remaining between them. Germline CDR1 reads SEHNR; CDR2 reads FQNEAQ (reference sequence). This CDR3 region has 18 residues.

The gene calls are TRBV21-1 and TRBJ1-2; TRBD1 reflects the table's D call only, with no check against the DNA. TRBV21-1 represents a pseudogene. There are 14 residues in the CDR3. The CDR3 coding sequence is TGTGCCAGCAGCAACCCCGGGGTAGCTTATAGCTACACCTTC. This codes for CASSNPGVAYSYTF.

This clonotype appeared a few times. The chain couples TRBV29-1 to TRBJ1-2; D is possibly TRBD1 (5 bases). V lost 1 base and J lost 7, with 13 bases in between. CDR1 is SQVTM and CDR2 is ANQGSEA in the germline V gene. The CDR3 has 13 amino acids. Here the CDR3 reads CSVEVGAGSGYTF. Written as DNA, the CDR3 is TGCAGCGTTGAAGTAGGAGCAGGGTCTGGCTACACCTTC.

This clonotype was counted a few times. V usage is TRBV7-2 and J usage is TRBJ1-4; D is possibly TRBD1 (6 bases). Per the germline V gene, CDR1 is SGHTA and CDR2 is FQGNSA. The V and J ends lost 0 bases and 5 bases respectively, with 10 bases between them. The CDR3 covers 15 residues. Written as DNA, the CDR3 is TGTGCCAGCAGCTTAGCGGGGAGGGGGAATGAAAAACTGTTTTTT. Protein product: CASSLAGRGNEKLFF.

Only a few counts were recorded for this clonotype. The chain recombines TRBV20-1 with TRBJ2-3; D remains ambiguous. Per germline, CDR1 DFQATT and CDR2 SNEGSKA (reference sequence). This CDR3 is 12 amino acids long. Trimming removed 6 bases from V and 2 bases from J, with 9 bases in between. DNA of the CDR3: TGCAGTGCCGTAGGGCCCACAGATACGCAGTATTTT. Translating gives CSAVGPTDTQYF.

A few counts support this clonotype. The V and J genes are TRBV20-1 and TRBJ2-5, with TRBD2 identical over 11 bases. The CDR3 totals 15 residues. The germline V gene has CDR1 DFQATT and CDR2 SNEGSKA (reference sequence). V dropped 3 bases and J dropped 11; count of bases not matched to a gene: 14. The chain's CDR3 is CSASAGTSGYNEQYF. CDR3 nucleotides: TGCAGTGCTAGTGCCGGGACTAGCGGATACAATGAGCAGTACTTC.

V is TRBV11-2 and J is TRBJ2-4; TRBD2 might be the D (5 bases). Deletions cut 8 bases from V and 13 bases from J, with 24 bases between. Per germline, CDR1 SGHAT and CDR2 FQNNGV. The CDR3 sequence is 14 residues long. The CDR3 DNA reads TGTGCCAGCTCGGCGGGCATCCCCACCAATGAGCAGTACTTC. It codes for CASSAGIPTNEQYF.

V and J are TRBV19 and TRBJ1-6, with a possible D match to TRBD1 (5 bases). The germline V gene has CDR1 LNHDA and CDR2 SQIVND (reference sequence). The CDR3 extends over 13 amino acids. The V end was cut by 10 bases, the J end by 9 bases, with 16 bases between. CDR3 amino acids: CATGHSPSSPLHF. As DNA, the CDR3 is TGTGCCACAGGACATTCCCCCAGTTCACCCCTCCACTTT.

This clonotype was seen more than once but under ten times. The gene calls are TRBV6-5 and TRBJ2-5; possible D gene TRBD2, 6 bases. CDR1 MNHEY and CDR2 SVGAGI come from the germline V gene. V lost 1 base to trimming and J lost 5 bases, with 11 bases between them. CDR3 length: 14 amino acids. This CDR3 is CASSYFGGSETQYF. The CDR3 DNA follows: TGTGCCAGCAGTTACTTTGGGGGGTCCGAGACCCAGTACTTC.

The chain has TRBV24-1 and TRBJ2-1; a possible D gene is TRBD2 (5 bases). Deletions cut 5 bases from V and 10 bases from J, with 14 bases between. The CDR3 is 13 amino acids. Germline values: CDR1 KGHDR, CDR2 SFDVKD. Here the CDR3 DNA reads TGTGCCACCAGTGCCCCGGACTCGCGGGAGCAGTTCTTC. This translates into CATSAPDSREQFF.

The genes are TRBV5-1 and TRBJ2-2; D is uncertain. CDR3 length equals 13 residues. Germline lookup yields CDR1 SGHRS and CDR2 YFSETQ. V was shortened by 4 bases and J by 5 bases, with 9 bases between the two germline ends. The CDR3 protein is CASSQDATGELFF. CDR3 DNA: TGCGCCAGCAGCCAGGACGCAACCGGGGAGCTGTTTTTT.

This clonotype occurred many times. This chain's CDR3 is CASSDGGNYGYTF. CDR3 sequence (DNA): TGTGCCAGCAGTGATGGAGGGAACTATGGCTACACCTTC. This chain joins TRBV25-1 and TRBJ1-2; unclear D gene. The CDR3 consists of 13 residues. Trimming cost V 3 bases and J 2 bases, with 7 bases left between them. Germline CDR1 MGHDK, CDR2 SYGVNS.

The gene calls are TRBV14 and TRBJ1-1, with TRBD1 matching over 8 bases. The trim removed 6 bases at V and 1 base at J, leaving 7 bases unmatched. Germline V CDR1 and CDR2: SGHDN, FVKESK. CDR3 length equals 15 residues. CDR3 DNA sequence: TGTGCCAGCAGAAATTGGACAGGGTGGAACACTGAAGCTTTCTTT. Encoded protein: CASRNWTGWNTEAFF.

V and J are TRBV2 and TRBJ2-3; 14 nucleotides match TRBD2. Trimming took 4 bases from V and 5 from J; bases not matched to a gene: 14. Germline loops: CDR1 SNHLY, CDR2 FYNNEI. The CDR3 contains 19 residues. The CDR3 region has the DNA TGTGCCAGCAGTGCCCGACTGACTAGCGGGAGGGATAAAGAAGATACGCAGTATTTT. It specifies CASSARLTSGRDKEDTQYF. The entire variable domain, with the rest obtained from reference TRBV2 and TRBJ2-3, is as follows: EPEVTQTPSHQVTQMGQEVILRCVPISNHLYFYWYRQILGQKVEFLVSFYNNEISEKSEIFDDQFSVERPDGSNFTLKIRSTKLEDSAMYFCASSARLTSGRDKEDTQYFGPGTRLTVL.

V gene TRBV7-9 combines with J gene TRBJ2-3, with D possibly called TRBD1 or TRBD2 (5 bases each). V was clipped by 4 bases and J by 6 bases, with 17 bases between them. The CDR3 consists of 15 residues. CDR1 SEHNR and CDR2 FQNEAQ come from the germline V gene (reference sequence). This chain's CDR3 is CASSSTASGRDTQYF. The CDR3, as DNA: TGTGCCAGCAGCTCAACAGCTTCGGGGCGGGATACGCAGTATTTT. The entire variable domain, with the rest obtained from reference TRBV7-9 and TRBJ2-3, is as follows: DTGVSQNPRHKITKRGQNVTFRCDPISEHNRLYWYRQTLGQGPEFLTYFQNEAQLEKSRLLSDRFSAERPKGSFSTLEIQRTEQGDSAMYLCASSSTASGRDTQYFGPGTRLTVL.

The genes are TRBV2 and TRBJ1-1; unclear D gene. Germline CDR1 SNHLY, CDR2 FYNNEI. This CDR3 spans 11 amino acids. V was pared by 3 bases and J by 6 bases, with 5 bases between. This chain's CDR3 is CASSDPAEAFF. The CDR3 DNA follows: TGTGCCAGCAGTGACCCCGCTGAAGCTTTCTTT.